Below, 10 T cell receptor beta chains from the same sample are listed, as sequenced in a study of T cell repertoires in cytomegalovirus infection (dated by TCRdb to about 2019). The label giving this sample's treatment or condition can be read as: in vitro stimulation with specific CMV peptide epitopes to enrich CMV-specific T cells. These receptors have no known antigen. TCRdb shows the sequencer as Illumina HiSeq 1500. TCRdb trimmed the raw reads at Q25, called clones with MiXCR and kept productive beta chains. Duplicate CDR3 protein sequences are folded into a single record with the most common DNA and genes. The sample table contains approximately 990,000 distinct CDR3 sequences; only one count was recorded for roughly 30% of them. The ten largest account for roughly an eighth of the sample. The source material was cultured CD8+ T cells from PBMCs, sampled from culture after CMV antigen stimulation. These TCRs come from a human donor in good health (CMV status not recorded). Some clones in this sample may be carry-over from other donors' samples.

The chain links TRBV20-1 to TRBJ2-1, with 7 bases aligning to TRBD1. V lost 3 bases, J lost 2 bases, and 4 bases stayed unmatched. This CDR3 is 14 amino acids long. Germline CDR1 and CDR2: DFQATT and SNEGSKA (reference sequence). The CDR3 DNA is TGCAGTGCTAGTGAGGGGGCAGCCTACAATGAGCAGTTCTTC. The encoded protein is CSASEGAAYNEQFF.

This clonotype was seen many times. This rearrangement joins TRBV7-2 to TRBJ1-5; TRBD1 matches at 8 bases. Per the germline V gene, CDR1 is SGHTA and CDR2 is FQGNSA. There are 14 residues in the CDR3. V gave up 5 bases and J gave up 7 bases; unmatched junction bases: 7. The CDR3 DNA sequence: TGTGCCAGCAGCCTTAACAGGGGGAGGCAGCCCCAGCATTTT. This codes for CASSLNRGRQPQHF.

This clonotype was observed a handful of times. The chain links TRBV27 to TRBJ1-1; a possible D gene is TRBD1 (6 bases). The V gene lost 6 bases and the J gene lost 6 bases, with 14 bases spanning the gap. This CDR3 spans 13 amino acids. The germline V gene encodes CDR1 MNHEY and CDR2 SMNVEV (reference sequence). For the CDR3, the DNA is TGTGCCAGCAGCCCAGGGGTGGTGGCTGAAGCTTTCTTT. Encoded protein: CASSPGVVAEAFF.

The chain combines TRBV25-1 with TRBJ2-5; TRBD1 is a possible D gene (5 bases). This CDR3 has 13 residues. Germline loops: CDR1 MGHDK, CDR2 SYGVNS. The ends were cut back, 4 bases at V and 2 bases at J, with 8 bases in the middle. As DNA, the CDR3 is TGTGCCAGCAGTGCTAGGGGTCAAGAGACCCAGTACTTC. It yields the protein CASSARGQETQYF. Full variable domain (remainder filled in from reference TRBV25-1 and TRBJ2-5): EADIYQTPRYLVIGTGKKITLECSQTMGHDKMYWYQQDPGMELHLIHYSYGVNSTEKGDLSSESTVSRIRTEHFPLTLESARPSHTSQYLCASSARGQETQYFGPGTRLLVL.

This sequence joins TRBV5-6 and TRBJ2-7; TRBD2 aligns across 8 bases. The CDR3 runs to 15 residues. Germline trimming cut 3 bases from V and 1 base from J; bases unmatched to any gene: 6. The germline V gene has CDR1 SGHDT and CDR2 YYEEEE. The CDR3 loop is CASSWTGTRSYEQYF. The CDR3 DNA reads TGTGCCAGCAGCTGGACCGGGACTAGATCCTACGAGCAGTACTTC.

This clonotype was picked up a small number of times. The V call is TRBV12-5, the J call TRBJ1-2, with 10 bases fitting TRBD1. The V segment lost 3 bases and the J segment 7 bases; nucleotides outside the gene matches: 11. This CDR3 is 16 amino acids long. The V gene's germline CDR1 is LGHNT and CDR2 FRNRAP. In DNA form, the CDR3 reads TGTGCTAGTGGTTTAGGGACAGGGGCTCCAGCTGGTGGCTACACCTTC. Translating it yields CASGLGTGAPAGGYTF.

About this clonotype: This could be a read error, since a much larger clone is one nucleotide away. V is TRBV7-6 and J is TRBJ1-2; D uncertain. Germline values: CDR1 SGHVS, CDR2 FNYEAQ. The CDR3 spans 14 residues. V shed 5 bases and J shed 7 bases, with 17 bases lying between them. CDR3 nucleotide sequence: TGTGCCAGCAGCCCCTGGGAGCAAGTCTTTGGCTACACCTTC. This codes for CASSPWEQVFGYTF. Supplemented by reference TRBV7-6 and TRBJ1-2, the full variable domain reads GAGVSQSPRYKVTKRGQDVALRCDPISGHVSLYWYRQALGQGPEFLTYFNYEAQQDKSGLPNDRFSAERPEGSISTLTIQRTEQRDSAMYRCASSPWEQVFGYTFGSGTRLTVV.

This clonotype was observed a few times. The CDR3 region has the DNA TGCAGTGCTAGGCAATCGACGGGATATGGCTACACCTTC. Its protein product is CSARQSTGYGYTF. The chain combines TRBV20-1 with TRBJ1-2; D call uncertain. Trimming took off 3 bases at V and 5 bases at J, with 13 bases between the two ends. This CDR3 has 13 amino acids. Germline V gene lookup returns CDR1 DFQATT and CDR2 SNEGSKA (reference sequence).

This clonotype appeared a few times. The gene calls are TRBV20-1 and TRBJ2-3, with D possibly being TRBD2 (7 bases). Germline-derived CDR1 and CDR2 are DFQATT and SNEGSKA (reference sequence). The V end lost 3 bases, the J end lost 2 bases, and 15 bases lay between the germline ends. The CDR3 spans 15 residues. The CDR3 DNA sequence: TGCAGTGCTAGGGGGGACGGGGGGCCCACAGATACGCAGTATTTT. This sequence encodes CSARGDGGPTDTQYF.

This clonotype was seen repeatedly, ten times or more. CDR3 bases: TGTGCCAGCAGCTTGACAGACGAGAATGAAAAACTGTTTTTT. Its translation: CASSLTDENEKLFF. The chain uses TRBV7-2 and TRBJ1-4, with TRBD1 as a possible D gene (5 bases). The V gene's germline CDR1 is SGHTA and CDR2 FQGNSA. Trimming took 3 bases from V and 5 from J, leaving 10 bases between them. The CDR3 is made up of 14 amino acids.